The source of this T cell receptor (beta chain) is a study of cytomegalovirus exposure and HLA in healthy donors. Study details: Later, an analysis reported that the 95 to 150 validation repertoires had used the same platform as the roughly 660 first-cohort repertoires. The study, taken as a whole, reports: Cytomegalovirus status was reportedly diagnosed by the classifier with high sensitivity and specificity. According to a subsequent analysis, TCR clusters from the first cohort were inclined to appear together in the 120 validation repertoires.

Only in-frame clones appear in the TCRdb table, and some are missing; sequencing was by immunoSEQ multiplex PCR. The table has some 80,000 clones, 85% to 95% seen once. Note on this clone: Its cognate antigen is unknown.

This CDR3 has 14 amino acids. Germline V gene lookup returns CDR1 MGHRA and CDR2 YSYEKL. V was clipped by 3 bases and J by 8 bases, with 15 bases between them. The gene calls are TRBV4-1 and TRBJ2-3; no clear D gene. The TCR comes from a woman under 30 in good health and CMV-seronegative. The source material was PBMCs. CDR3 sequence reads: CASSQPRSRVTQYF. For the CDR3, the DNA is TGCGCCAGCAGCCAGCCGCGAAGTCGGGTTACGCAGTATTTT.